One and the same sample provided the 29 T cell receptor beta chains below, sequenced in a study of T cells in Graves' hyperthyroidism and ophthalmopathy. Amplification of TCR beta CDR3 regions used RNA as the template. A set of HTBI primers served as the primers for a first-round RT-PCR of the TCR CDR3. MiXCR was run by TCRdb on the multiplex PCR reads, yielding one entry per CDR3 protein. The sample comprises roughly 300,000 distinct CDR3 sequences, around 20% of which are singletons, and 50% rests with the top ten. Sequenced material: blood. All receptors derive from a woman in her forties or fifties with Graves' hyperthyroidism.

This clonotype appeared many times. The rearrangement joins TRBV2 to TRBJ2-2; D gene uncertain. This CDR3 is 12 amino acids long. Germline V gene sequence: CDR1 SNHLY, CDR2 FYNNEI. The ends were cut back, 6 bases at V and 4 bases at J, with 6 bases in the middle. The CDR3 loop reads CASRYSTGELFF. DNA for the CDR3: TGTGCCAGCAGGTACAGCACCGGGGAGCTGTTTTTT.

The chain combines TRBV30 with TRBJ1-1; D gene unclear. The CDR3 covers 12 residues. Germline CDR1 reads GTSNPN; CDR2 reads SVGIG (reference sequence). Trimming cost V 8 bases and J 4 bases, with 14 bases left between them. The CDR3 loop reads CASTKWGTEAFF. The CDR3 DNA reads as TGTGCCAGTACCAAATGGGGCACTGAAGCTTTCTTT. The full variable domain, rest sourced from reference TRBV30 and TRBJ1-1, is SQTIHQWPATLVQPVGSPLSLECTVEGTSNPNLYWYRQAAGRGLQLLFYSVGIGQISSEVPQNLSASRPQDRQFILSSKKLLLSDSGFYLCASTKWGTEAFFGQGTRLTVV.

V and J are TRBV27 and TRBJ1-5, with 8 bases fitting TRBD1. CDR1 MNHEY and CDR2 SMNVEV come from the germline V gene (reference sequence). The CDR3 consists of 15 residues. V gave up 3 bases and J gave up 5 bases; unmatched junction bases: 6. The CDR3 DNA reads TGTGCCAGCAGTTTCAGTGGGACAGGCTATCAGCCCCAGCATTTT. Translating gives CASSFSGTGYQPQHF.

There are many counts of this clonotype. The chain combines TRBV20-1 with TRBJ2-3, with TRBD2 matching 7 bases. Unmatched junction bases numbered 11, after V lost 4 bases and J lost 4 bases. Germline assignment: CDR1 DFQATT and CDR2 SNEGSKA (reference sequence). The CDR3 loop spans 15 amino acids. The CDR3 protein is CSAIRGSGAADTQYF. DNA of the CDR3: TGCAGTGCTATTCGCGGGAGTGGGGCCGCAGATACGCAGTATTTT.

This sequence joins TRBV11-3 and TRBJ2-1; 12 bases are shared with TRBD2. Trimming removed 0 bases from V and 4 bases from J; junction bases left unmatched: 7. Per germline, CDR1 SGHNT and CDR2 YENEEA. The CDR3 is made up of 18 amino acids. The DNA of the CDR3 is TGTGCCAGCAGCTTAGATCCGACTAGCGGGAGCTCTTACAATGAGCAGTTCTTC. Encoded protein: CASSLDPTSGSSYNEQFF. Complete variable domain (other parts from reference TRBV11-3 and TRBJ2-1): EAGVVQSPRYKIIEKKQPVAFWCNPISGHNTLYWYLQNLGQGPELLIRYENEEAVDDSQLPKDRFSAERLKGVDSTLKIQPAELGDSAVYLCASSLDPTSGSSYNEQFFGPGTRLTVL.

This clonotype was detected a few times. It may be a read error: a sequence one base away is much more abundant. The gene calls are TRBV19 and TRBJ2-7; D is ambiguous. CDR1 LNHDA and CDR2 SQIVND come from the germline V gene (reference sequence). V was pared by 5 bases and J by 4 bases, with 12 bases between. CDR3 length equals 13 residues. CDR3 amino acids: CASSHSGPYEQYF. The CDR3 DNA follows: TGTGCCAGTAGTCACAGTGGGCCGTACGAGCAGTACTTC.

This clonotype was picked up many times. This chain joins TRBV24-1 and TRBJ2-1, with D perhaps TRBD1 or TRBD2 (5 bases each). The CDR3 length is 16 residues. Germline values: CDR1 KGHDR, CDR2 SFDVKD. Trimming shortened V by 4 bases and J by 7 bases, and 19 bases separated the two germline ends. CDR3 in DNA: TGTGCCACCAGTGAGCGCGCCGGGACCTCTCGGAATGAGCAGTTCTTC. Translation: CATSERAGTSRNEQFF.

This clonotype showed up many times. CDR3 nucleotide sequence: TGTGCCAGCTCACGGGGACAGGACAGGGGCTATGGCTACACCTTC. This encodes CASSRGQDRGYGYTF. J is TRBJ1-2 and V is TRBV18; 9 bases match TRBD1. The ends lost 4 bases at V and 4 bases at J; junction bases unmatched: 7. The CDR3 is 15 amino acids. The V gene's germline CDR1 is KGHSH and CDR2 LQKENI.

At least ten counts were recorded for this clonotype. V gene TRBV6-1 combines with J gene TRBJ2-7; 7 positions agree with TRBD2. This CDR3 comprises 14 residues. The germline V gene has CDR1 MNHNS and CDR2 SASEGT. With V trimmed by 10 bases and J by 2 bases, 11 bases remained unmatched. The CDR3 protein is CATRSGFSTYEQYF. The CDR3 DNA reads TGTGCCACCCGTAGCGGGTTTTCAACCTACGAGCAGTACTTC.

This clonotype was detected ten times or more. The chain links TRBV20-1 to TRBJ2-3; 9 positions agree with TRBD1. Losses at the gene ends were 2 bases for V and 3 bases for J; bases not matched to a gene: 6. The CDR3 runs 15 residues. Germline V lookup: CDR1 DFQATT, CDR2 SNEGSKA (reference sequence). The CDR3 loop is CSARRGQGRTDTQYF. In DNA form, the CDR3 reads TGCAGTGCTAGAAGGGGACAGGGTAGAACAGATACGCAGTATTTT.

At least ten counts were recorded for this clonotype. The rearrangement joins TRBV10-1 to TRBJ2-3, with D perhaps matching TRBD2 (6 bases). CDR3 length: 16 amino acids. V lost 6 bases, J lost 0 bases, and 16 bases lay in between. CDR1 is WNHNN and CDR2 is SYGVQD in the germline V gene (reference sequence). DNA of the CDR3: TGCGCCAGCAGCGCTGGACTATCCTCTAGCACAGATACGCAGTATTTT. It specifies CASSAGLSSSTDTQYF.

The rearrangement joins TRBV30 to TRBJ1-2; weak D call: TRBD1 (5 bases). V was clipped by 5 bases and J by 4 bases, with 14 bases between them. Germline CDR1 and CDR2: GTSNPN and SVGIG (reference sequence). The CDR3 consists of 13 residues. The CDR3 DNA sequence: TGTGCCTGGCAGGGTTTAAAGGGCTATGGCTACACCTTC. This translates into CAWQGLKGYGYTF. The full variable domain, in which reference TRBV30 and TRBJ1-2 provide the parts outside the CDR3, is SQTIHQWPATLVQPVGSPLSLECTVEGTSNPNLYWYRQAAGRGLQLLFYSVGIGQISSEVPQNLSASRPQDRQFILSSKKLLLSDSGFYLCAWQGLKGYGYTFGSGTRLTVV.

Ten or more counts support this clonotype. The chain couples TRBV10-3 to TRBJ1-2, with D perhaps TRBD1 (5 bases). Germline V gene sequence: CDR1 ENHRY, CDR2 SYGVKD. Trimming shortened V by 10 bases and J by 5 bases, and 14 bases separated the two germline ends. The length of the CDR3 is 12 residues. Here the CDR3 DNA reads TGTGCCACCGAGAGAGGGGATTATGGCTACACCTTC. It codes for CATERGDYGYTF.

The CDR3 DNA is TGCAGTGCTAGAGATACAGGGGCCGGCTACACCTTC. It is translated as CSARDTGAGYTF. The chain carries TRBV20-1 and TRBJ1-2; 7 nucleotides align to TRBD1. The CDR3 covers 12 residues. V shed 0 bases, J shed 8 bases, and the junction held 3 bases outside the gene matches. The V gene's germline CDR1 is DFQATT and CDR2 SNEGSKA (reference sequence).

This clonotype was seen many times. This chain connects TRBV5-1 to TRBJ1-2, with D hard to call. The germline V and J ends were trimmed by 1 base and 4 bases, with 11 bases remaining between them. Germline assignment: CDR1 SGHRS and CDR2 YFSETQ. CDR3 length: 14 amino acids. CDR3 in DNA: TGCGCCAGCAGCTTGACAGAGTTCAGCTATGGCTACACCTTC. Its protein is CASSLTEFSYGYTF.

This clonotype has ten or more counts. The V call is TRBV6-1, the J call TRBJ1-2; D possibly corresponds to TRBD1 (5 bases). The CDR3 is 13 amino acids. Germline CDR1 and CDR2: MNHNS and SASEGT. V was shortened by 7 bases and J by 2 bases, with 11 bases between the two germline ends. CDR3 in DNA: TGTGCCAGCACCGAGGGGCAGAACTATGGCTACACCTTC. It codes for CASTEGQNYGYTF.

This clonotype has only a few counts. The chain combines TRBV7-9 with TRBJ1-3; D possibly corresponds to TRBD1 (5 bases). V was pared by 5 bases and J by 3 bases, with 17 bases between. The CDR3 spans 16 residues. Germline V CDR1 and CDR2: SEHNR, FQNEAQ (reference sequence). The CDR3 bases are TGTGCCAGCAGCGCGTCCGGCAGGGTCCGTGGAAACACCATATATTTT. Protein product: CASSASGRVRGNTIYF.

This clonotype was seen a few times. The chain links TRBV13 to TRBJ1-4; the D gene is possibly TRBD1 (6 bases). Trimming cost V 5 bases and J 8 bases, with 18 bases left between them. This CDR3 contains 15 residues. Germline V CDR1 and CDR2: PRHDT, FYEKMQ (reference sequence). This CDR3 reads CASSVRGTRIEKLFF. The CDR3 DNA is TGTGCCAGCAGCGTCCGGGGGACACGGATAGAAAAACTGTTTTTT.

This clonotype was counted at least ten times. This chain links TRBV2 with TRBJ1-5; D ambiguous. Deletions cut 3 bases from V and 3 bases from J, with 12 bases between. The CDR3 length is 15 residues. Looked up from germline, CDR1 is SNHLY and CDR2 is FYNNEI. In DNA, the CDR3 is TGTGCCAGCAGTGAGACCGGACGGCACAATCAGCCCCAGCATTTT. Protein: CASSETGRHNQPQHF.

V usage is TRBV15 and J usage is TRBJ1-4; D is uncertain. The ends were cut back, 0 bases at V and 2 bases at J, with 4 bases in the middle. CDR3 length: 14 amino acids. Germline lookup yields CDR1 LNHNV and CDR2 YYDKDF (reference sequence). The CDR3 loop reads CATSREGTNEKLFF. CDR3 DNA: TGTGCCACCAGCAGAGAGGGGACTAATGAAAAACTGTTTTTT.

The table lists this clonotype with many counts. The rearrangement joins TRBV6-5 to TRBJ1-6; D remains unclear. Trimming cost V 2 bases and J 2 bases, with 13 bases left between them. Germline V gene sequence: CDR1 MNHEY, CDR2 SVGAGI. The CDR3 sequence is 17 residues long. The CDR3 region has the DNA TGTGCCAGCAGTTACGGCCATAAGGGAGCCTATAATTCACCCCTCCACTTT. It codes for CASSYGHKGAYNSPLHF.

This clonotype has at least ten counts. The CDR3 loop reads CASSKTAGGNGYTF. The CDR3 bases are TGTGCCAGCAGCAAAACGGCAGGGGGCAATGGCTACACCTTC. The chain couples TRBV2 to TRBJ1-2; 8 positions agree with TRBD1. The V gene end was trimmed by 6 bases and the J gene end by 6 bases; junction bases not matched to a gene: 9. The CDR3 is made up of 14 amino acids. CDR1 SNHLY and CDR2 FYNNEI come from the germline V gene.

This clonotype showed up many times. The rearrangement links TRBV20-1 to TRBJ1-5; D not resolved. With 3 bases removed from V and 2 bases from J, the gap between germline ends came to 11 bases. Germline CDR1 is DFQATT and CDR2 is SNEGSKA (reference sequence). CDR3 length: 14 residues. The DNA of the CDR3 is TGCAGTGCTAGGGAAGAGGTAGGCAATCAGCCCCAGCATTTT. This sequence encodes CSAREEVGNQPQHF.

This clonotype was detected many times. The chain employs TRBV2 and TRBJ2-1; D is ambiguous. The CDR3 length is 12 residues. V was cut by 4 bases and J by 7 bases, with 8 bases left in between. In germline, CDR1 is SNHLY, CDR2 FYNNEI. The CDR3 loop is CASSGPANEQFF. For the CDR3, the DNA is TGTGCCAGCAGTGGCCCTGCGAATGAGCAGTTCTTC.

This rearrangement joins TRBV20-1 to TRBJ2-5; 9 nucleotides match TRBD2. Unmatched junction bases numbered 4, after V lost 6 bases and J lost 2 bases. The CDR3 has 13 amino acids. CDR1 and CDR2 from the germline V gene are DFQATT and SNEGSKA (reference sequence). CDR3 amino acids: CSAMTSGQETQYF. DNA of the CDR3: TGCAGTGCCATGACTAGCGGTCAAGAGACCCAGTACTTC.

The gene calls are TRBV5-5 and TRBJ2-1; 12 bases align to TRBD1. CDR3 length equals 16 residues. In germline, CDR1 is SGHKS, CDR2 YYEKEE (reference sequence). With V trimmed by 3 bases and J by 7 bases, 8 bases remained unmatched. CDR3 coding DNA: TGTGCCAGCAGCTCCGGGACAGGGGGCGGACGAAATGAGCAGTTCTTC. Translating it yields CASSSGTGGGRNEQFF.

The rearrangement joins TRBV9 to TRBJ2-2, with unresolved D. The CDR3 is 12 amino acids. Germline V gene sequence: CDR1 SGDLS, CDR2 YYNGEE. The V gene lost 3 bases and the J gene lost 4 bases, with 4 bases spanning the gap. As DNA, the CDR3 is TGTGCCAGCAGCGACGCCACCGGGGAGCTGTTTTTT. Translation gives CASSDATGELFF.

The genes are TRBV5-1 and TRBJ2-5; 9 bases line up with TRBD1. Trimming removed 2 bases from V and 4 bases from J; junction bases left unmatched: 6. The V gene's germline CDR1 is SGHRS and CDR2 YFSETQ. The CDR3 length is 15 residues. CDR3: CASSFFGDRAETQYF. The CDR3 DNA is TGCGCCAGCAGCTTTTTCGGGGACAGGGCAGAGACCCAGTACTTC.

V usage is TRBV3-1 and J usage is TRBJ1-4; no definite D call. Germline V gives CDR1 LGHDT, CDR2 YNNKEL (reference sequence). The CDR3 spans 11 residues. Trimming took 4 bases from V and 10 from J, leaving 7 bases between them. The CDR3 nucleotides are TGTGCCAGCAGCCCCGGGCGAAAACTGTTTTTT. This gives the protein CASSPGRKLFF.